The 26 T cell receptor beta chains given below trace back to one sample, sequenced in a study of long-term antiretroviral therapy in people with HIV. Running of the v3.0 immunoSEQ assay took place at survey level. Clones were sequenced by immunoSEQ multiplex PCR, and TCRdb holds only the in-frame ones, with some missing. The sample shows roughly 30,000 clones, roughly nine tenths of them seen only once. Sample: unsorted PBMCs, taken 3.1 years after starting antiretroviral therapy. All receptors come from a man younger than 30 with HIV.

This clone was observed a handful of times. The chain joins TRBV6-5 to TRBJ1-2; D is unresolved. Trimming took 4 bases from V and 9 from J, leaving 9 bases between them. Germline lookup yields CDR1 MNHEY and CDR2 SVGAGI. The length of the CDR3 is 11 residues. The DNA for the CDR3 is TGTGCCAGCAGTTCCGGAACGAGCTACACCTTC. Its translation: CASSSGTSYTF.

The CDR3 here is CASSQALIRTGNNDTQYF. The CDR3 DNA reads TGTGCCAGCAGCCAAGCCCTTATCCGGACAGGGAATAACGATACGCAGTATTTT. This chain links TRBV7-9 with TRBJ2-3, with 8 positions matching TRBD1. J lost 6 bases, V lost 5 bases, and 19 bases had no gene match. CDR3 length equals 18 residues. Germline CDR1 and CDR2: SEHNR and FQNEAQ (reference sequence). The complete variable domain, with remaining parts taken from reference TRBV7-9 and TRBJ2-3, reads DTGVSQNPRHKITKRGQNVTFRCDPISEHNRLYWYRQTLGQGPEFLTYFQNEAQLEKSRLLSDRFSAERPKGSFSTLEIQRTEQGDSAMYLCASSQALIRTGNNDTQYFGPGTRLTVL.

V is TRBV7-8 and J is TRBJ2-7, with a tentative D call TRBD1 (6 bases). The V end was cut by 5 bases, the J end by 6 bases, with 11 bases between. The CDR3 extends over 12 amino acids. CDR1 is SGHVS, CDR2 FQNEAQ, per germline. DNA for the CDR3: TGTGCCAGCAGCCGCCAAGGGGGCGAGCAGTACTTC. This sequence encodes CASSRQGGEQYF.

The chain combines TRBV6-6 with TRBJ2-7; D might be TRBD1 (6 bases). The CDR3 extends over 14 amino acids. V lost 8 bases and J 7 bases, leaving 21 bases between the germline ends. Germline V gives CDR1 MNHNY, CDR2 SVGAGI (reference sequence). This chain's CDR3 is CASRRRTDQGEQYF. The CDR3 coding sequence is TGTGCCAGCCGTCGGCGGACCGACCAGGGGGAGCAGTACTTC.

The chain links TRBV7-2 to TRBJ1-1; the D is unclear. This CDR3 has 13 amino acids. Germline V gene lookup returns CDR1 SGHTA and CDR2 FQGNSA. Trimming pared 1 base from V and 5 bases from J, leaving 8 bases between. Here the CDR3 reads CASSLGYGTEAFF. The CDR3 DNA sequence: TGTGCCAGCAGCTTAGGGTACGGGACTGAAGCTTTCTTT.

The chain links TRBV19 to TRBJ1-5; perhaps TRBD1 as D (6 bases). CDR1 is LNHDA, CDR2 SQIVND, per germline (reference sequence). Trimming removed 1 base from V and 10 bases from J, with 20 bases in between. The CDR3 is 16 amino acids. The CDR3, as DNA: TGTGCCAGTAGTATAGTCCCGCGGACAGCCCCTAGACCCCAGCATTTT. Amino acids: CASSIVPRTAPRPQHF.

The rearrangement uses TRBV6-1 and TRBJ1-1, with a possible D match to TRBD1 (5 bases). V was shortened by 3 bases and J by 2 bases, with 7 bases between the two germline ends. The germline CDR1 and CDR2 sequences are MNHNS and SASEGT. This CDR3 has 13 amino acids. CDR3 loop: CASSETDNTEAFF. The CDR3, as DNA: TGTGCCAGCAGTGAGACAGATAACACTGAAGCTTTCTTT.

The genes are TRBV25-1 and TRBJ2-1; unclear D gene. Germline values: CDR1 MGHDK, CDR2 SYGVNS. V was clipped by 3 bases and J by 6 bases, with 15 bases between them. There are 15 residues in the CDR3. The chain's CDR3 is CASSDESRSANEQFF. The CDR3 DNA reads TGTGCCAGCAGTGATGAGAGTCGCAGCGCCAATGAGCAGTTCTTC. The full variable domain, rest sourced from reference TRBV25-1 and TRBJ2-1, is EADIYQTPRYLVIGTGKKITLECSQTMGHDKMYWYQQDPGMELHLIHYSYGVNSTEKGDLSSESTVSRIRTEHFPLTLESARPSHTSQYLCASSDESRSANEQFFGPGTRLTVL.

This clone was detected a few times. J is TRBJ1-2 and V is TRBV2; maybe TRBD1 (6 bases). Germline V lookup: CDR1 SNHLY, CDR2 FYNNEI. The CDR3 runs to 11 residues. This chain's CDR3 is CARGDLNGYTF. As DNA, the CDR3 is TGTGCGAGGGGGGATCTAAATGGCTACACCTTC.

The rearrangement links TRBV25-1 to TRBJ1-2; D perhaps matches TRBD1 (5 bases). The V gene's germline CDR1 is MGHDK and CDR2 SYGVNS. The V and J ends lost 0 bases and 6 bases respectively, with 11 bases between them. The length of the CDR3 is 14 residues. The CDR3 here is CASSEYRDGDGYTF. Written as DNA, the CDR3 is TGTGCCAGCAGTGAATATAGGGACGGAGATGGCTACACCTTC.

This clone was observed a single time. The genes are TRBV4-1 and TRBJ2-3; no firm D call. Germline V gene data show CDR1 as MGHRA and CDR2 as YSYEKL. The CDR3 has 17 residues. V was trimmed by 4 bases and J by 2 bases, leaving 19 bases between them. CDR3: CASSPFSSDVFTDTQYF. The CDR3 region has the DNA TGCGCCAGCAGCCCATTCTCGTCGGACGTTTTCACAGATACGCAGTATTTT.

V gene TRBV4-1 combines with J gene TRBJ1-2; D is perhaps TRBD1 (6 bases). V was clipped by 1 base and J by 4 bases, with 13 bases between them. The CDR3 covers 15 residues. Germline assignment: CDR1 MGHRA and CDR2 YSYEKL. CDR3 bases: TGCGCCAGCAGCCAAGTCCCGCCGGGGGCCTATGGCTACACCTTC. Translating gives CASSQVPPGAYGYTF.

This clone was seen only once. The rearrangement joins TRBV29-1 to TRBJ2-3; 7 nucleotides agree with TRBD2. Looked up from germline, CDR1 is SQVTM and CDR2 is ANQGSEA. The CDR3 is made up of 14 amino acids. V shed 7 bases and J 3 bases; nucleotides not matched to a gene: 10. The CDR3 region has the DNA TGCAGCGCCATCGAGGGCGGGAGTACAGATACGCAGTATTTT. Protein sequence: CSAIEGGSTDTQYF.

The chain combines TRBV7-2 with TRBJ1-2; D might be TRBD1 (6 bases). Germline values: CDR1 SGHTA, CDR2 FQGNSA. The CDR3 is made up of 14 amino acids. The V gene lost 5 bases and the J gene lost 2 bases, with 12 bases spanning the gap. CDR3 amino acids: CASSPRTANYGYTF. CDR3 coding DNA: TGTGCCAGCAGCCCTAGGACAGCCAACTATGGCTACACCTTC.

The rearrangement links TRBV7-6 to TRBJ1-1; D gene ambiguous. From germline, CDR1 is SGHVS and CDR2 FNYEAQ. The CDR3 runs to 14 residues. Trimming took 1 base from V and 1 from J, leaving 7 bases between them. The CDR3, as DNA: TGTGCCAGCAGCTTAGGGCATGCGAACACTGAAGCTTTCTTT. It codes for CASSLGHANTEAFF.

The V and J genes are TRBV10-2 and TRBJ1-2; D is unclear. V lost 3 bases, J lost 12 bases, and 14 bases lay in between. This CDR3 is 12 amino acids long. The germline V gene has CDR1 WSHSY and CDR2 SAAADI. CDR3 in amino acids: CASSEGRERNTF. CDR3 sequence (DNA): TGCGCCAGCAGTGAAGGACGGGAAAGGAACACCTTC.

In DNA, the CDR3 is TGTGCCAGCTCATTTGGATACGCGTCGCCTGAAGCTTTCTTT. Encoded protein: CASSFGYASPEAFF. This rearrangement joins TRBV18 to TRBJ1-1, with D unresolved. The CDR3 contains 14 residues. Deletions cut 5 bases from V and 6 bases from J, with 16 bases between. CDR1 is KGHSH, CDR2 LQKENI, per germline.

This sequence joins TRBV5-1 and TRBJ1-2; D call uncertain. Per germline, CDR1 SGHRS and CDR2 YFSETQ. Between the trimmed V and J ends, which lost 4 bases and 4 bases, there was a span of 17 bases. CDR3 length equals 15 residues. The CDR3: CASSVGHGSGYGYTF. The CDR3, as DNA: TGCGCCAGCAGCGTCGGCCATGGGAGCGGCTATGGCTACACCTTC.

The V call is TRBV6-5, the J call TRBJ1-1; no definite D call. V gave up 2 bases and J gave up 4 bases, with 17 bases separating them. CDR1 and CDR2 from the germline V gene are MNHEY and SVGAGI. This CDR3 spans 16 amino acids. This CDR3 is CASSYGREYVGTEAFF. The DNA for the CDR3 is TGTGCCAGCAGTTACGGTAGGGAATATGTAGGCACTGAAGCTTTCTTT.

The J gene is TRBJ1-5, the V gene TRBV6-6; weak D call: TRBD1 (5 bases). Germline CDR1 reads MNHNY; CDR2 reads SVGAGI (reference sequence). V lost 4 bases and J lost 0, with 7 bases in between. The length of the CDR3 is 14 residues. This CDR3 reads CASSWGFSNQPQHF. The CDR3 DNA follows: TGTGCCAGCAGTTGGGGCTTTAGCAATCAGCCCCAGCATTTT.

This clone came up a few times. The chain has TRBV11-2 and TRBJ2-7; D not resolved. Germline V CDR1 and CDR2: SGHAT, FQNNGV. Trimming took off 6 bases at V and 10 bases at J, with 13 bases between the two ends. The CDR3 runs 11 residues. CDR3: CASSSTVSQYF. The CDR3 DNA is TGTGCCAGCAGTAGTACTGTAAGTCAGTACTTC.

A single count supports this clone. The V call is TRBV10-3, the J call TRBJ1-2, with D possibly matching TRBD1 (6 bases). The germline gives CDR1 ENHRY, CDR2 SYGVKD. V was trimmed by 0 bases and J by 2 bases, leaving 10 bases between them. The length of the CDR3 is 15 residues. CDR3 sequence: CAISESAGANYGYTF. CDR3 sequence (DNA): TGTGCCATCAGTGAGTCGGCGGGGGCAAACTATGGCTACACCTTC.

The CDR3 loop is CASSRGGNMNTEAFF. The CDR3 nucleotides read TGTGCCAGCAGCCGTGGCGGCAACATGAACACTGAAGCTTTCTTT. The chain combines TRBV7-8 with TRBJ1-1; D unclear. The CDR3 is 15 amino acids. Germline lookup yields CDR1 SGHVS and CDR2 FQNEAQ. Trimming removed 5 bases at V and 0 bases at J, with 13 bases between.

This sequence joins TRBV15 and TRBJ2-7, with TRBD1 identical over 7 bases. The V gene end was trimmed by 8 bases and the J gene end by 0 bases; junction bases not matched to a gene: 7. Germline V gene data show CDR1 as LNHNV and CDR2 as YYDKDF (reference sequence). The CDR3 is 14 amino acids. This CDR3 reads CATAPDRVSYEQYF. In DNA, the CDR3 is TGTGCCACCGCCCCCGACAGGGTCTCCTACGAGCAGTACTTC.

This clone was detected only a few times. This chain connects TRBV4-1 to TRBJ2-7; D is unresolved. The V and J ends lost 2 bases and 1 base respectively, with 6 bases between them. CDR1 is MGHRA and CDR2 is YSYEKL in the germline V gene. The CDR3 extends over 13 amino acids. The CDR3 coding sequence is TGCGCCAGCAGCCAACTGGATTCCTACGAGCAGTACTTC. Amino acids: CASSQLDSYEQYF.

The chain combines TRBV14 with TRBJ1-2; 10 bases map to TRBD1. The CDR3 runs to 13 residues. Germline V lookup: CDR1 SGHDN, CDR2 FVKESK. The junction had 3 bases not matched to a gene; V was cut back by 4 bases and J by 7 bases. Here the CDR3 DNA reads TGTGCCAGCAGCCGCCGACAGGGGGCTGGCTACACCTTC. It codes for CASSRRQGAGYTF.